This paragraph covers one T cell receptor (beta chain) sequence. Its specificity is not known. The CDR3 runs to 11 residues. V shed 5 bases and J shed 6 bases, with 7 bases lying between them. Germline CDR1 SEHNR, CDR2 FQNEAQ (reference sequence). Of the isolated RNA, all was reverse transcribed, and so the sequenced material was expressed TCRB transcripts. The data were produced by immunoSEQ multiplex PCR, yet TCRdb's version contains in-frame clones alone and is incomplete. Here the sample spans 250,000 to 300,000 clones, approximately 24% being singletons. These data originate in a study of beta chain features in type 1 diabetes. Overall study findings and caveats: A moderate, significant TCRB CDR3 shortening appeared in type 1 diabetes across four CD4+ subsets.

The sequencing input was naive CD4+ T cells from blood. This clonotype was sampled from a woman aged 25 to 39 with type 1 diabetes. The chain recombines TRBV7-9 with TRBJ1-1; D gene unclear. CDR3 sequence reads: CASSPQAEAFF. Written as DNA, the CDR3 is TGTGCCAGCAGCCCGCAGGCTGAAGCTTTCTTT.